This TCR beta chain derives from a study of radiotherapy plus CTLA-4 blockade in lung cancer. The wider study: Objective responses were seen in around 19% of patients, disease control in over 25%.

The study gave focal radiation plus ipilimumab CTLA-4 blockade to patients with chemo-refractory metastatic non-small-cell lung cancer. Study-wide findings and caveats: Increased serum interferon-beta after radiation also reportedly predicted response strongly. Some TCR clones had been derived from tumors. These clones expanded in peripheral blood after radiotherapy plus ipilimumab.

Clones were read by immunoSEQ multiplex PCR, and TCRdb kept only the in-frame ones, dropping some. The data contain 53,000 or so clones, approximately 79% of them seen just once; the ten biggest clones take up 11%. This CDR3 is 13 amino acids long. CDR1 is SEHNR, CDR2 FQNEAQ, per germline (reference sequence). V lost 1 base and J 9 bases, leaving 10 bases between the germline ends. In regard to this clone: What it binds is unknown.

The chain is built from TRBV7-9 and TRBJ1-5, with a weak D call TRBD1 (5 bases). This clonotype was sampled from a human donor with non-small cell lung cancer who had stable disease on radiotherapy plus ipilimumab. Sequences were derived from peripheral blood, sampled from a patient treated with radiotherapy plus ipilimumab. The CDR3 DNA follows: TGTGCCAGCAGCTTAGGCAGGGAGCCGCCCCAGCATTTT. Amino acids: CASSLGREPPQHF.